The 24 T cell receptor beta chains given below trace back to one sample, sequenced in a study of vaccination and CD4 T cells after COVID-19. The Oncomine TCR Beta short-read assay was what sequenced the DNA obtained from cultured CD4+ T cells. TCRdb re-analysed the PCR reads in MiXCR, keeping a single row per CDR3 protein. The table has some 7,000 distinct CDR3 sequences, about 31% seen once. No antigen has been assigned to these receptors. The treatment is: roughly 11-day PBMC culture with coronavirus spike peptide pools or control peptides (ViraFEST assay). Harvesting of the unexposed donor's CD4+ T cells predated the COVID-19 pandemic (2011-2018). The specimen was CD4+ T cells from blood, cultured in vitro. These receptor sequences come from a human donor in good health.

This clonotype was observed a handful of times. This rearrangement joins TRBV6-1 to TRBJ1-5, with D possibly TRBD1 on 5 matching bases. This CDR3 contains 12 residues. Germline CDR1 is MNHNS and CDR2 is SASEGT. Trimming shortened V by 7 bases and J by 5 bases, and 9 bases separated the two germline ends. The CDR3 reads CASTGSDQPQHF. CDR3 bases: TGTGCCAGCACAGGGTCCGATCAGCCCCAGCATTTT.

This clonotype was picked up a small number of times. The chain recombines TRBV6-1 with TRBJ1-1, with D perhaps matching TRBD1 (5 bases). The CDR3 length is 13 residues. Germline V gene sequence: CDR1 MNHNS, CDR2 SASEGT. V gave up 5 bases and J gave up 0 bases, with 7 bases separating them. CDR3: CASSLTVNTEAFF. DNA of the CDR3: TGTGCCAGCAGTCTGACAGTGAACACTGAAGCTTTCTTT.

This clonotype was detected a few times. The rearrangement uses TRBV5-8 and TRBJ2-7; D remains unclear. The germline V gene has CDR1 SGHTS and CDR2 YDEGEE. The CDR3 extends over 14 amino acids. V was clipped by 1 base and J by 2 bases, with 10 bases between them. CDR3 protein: CASSLLLGTYEQYF. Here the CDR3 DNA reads TGTGCCAGCAGCTTGTTGTTGGGGACCTACGAGCAGTACTTC.

The CDR3 DNA follows: TGCAGTGCTAGGCTTGGGCTGGTGCGCCAAGAGACCCAGTACTTC. It is translated as CSARLGLVRQETQYF. The chain links TRBV20-1 to TRBJ2-5, with D unresolved. Germline CDR1 is DFQATT and CDR2 is SNEGSKA (reference sequence). V was shortened by 3 bases and J by 1 base, with 15 bases between the two germline ends. There are 15 residues in the CDR3.

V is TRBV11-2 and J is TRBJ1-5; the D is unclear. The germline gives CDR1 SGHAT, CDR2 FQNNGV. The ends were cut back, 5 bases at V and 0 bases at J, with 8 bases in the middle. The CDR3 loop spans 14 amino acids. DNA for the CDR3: TGTGCCAGCAGCCCTTGGGGTAGCAATCAGCCCCAGCATTTT. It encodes CASSPWGSNQPQHF.

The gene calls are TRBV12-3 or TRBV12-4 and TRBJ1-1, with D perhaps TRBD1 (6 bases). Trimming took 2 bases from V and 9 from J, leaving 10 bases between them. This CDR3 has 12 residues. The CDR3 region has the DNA TGTGCCAGCAGTTTATTGGGGACACAAGCTTTCTTT. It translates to CASSLLGTQAFF.

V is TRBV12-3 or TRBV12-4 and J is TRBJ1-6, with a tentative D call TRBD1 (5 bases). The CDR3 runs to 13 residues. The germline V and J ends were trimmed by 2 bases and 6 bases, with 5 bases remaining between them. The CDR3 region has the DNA TGTGCCAGCAGTTTACAGGGTAATTCACCCCTCCACTTT. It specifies CASSLQGNSPLHF.

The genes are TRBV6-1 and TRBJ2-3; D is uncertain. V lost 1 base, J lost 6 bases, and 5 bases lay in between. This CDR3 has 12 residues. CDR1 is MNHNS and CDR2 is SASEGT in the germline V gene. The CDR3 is CASSEVRDTQYF. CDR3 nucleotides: TGTGCCAGCAGTGAAGTAAGGGATACGCAGTATTTT.

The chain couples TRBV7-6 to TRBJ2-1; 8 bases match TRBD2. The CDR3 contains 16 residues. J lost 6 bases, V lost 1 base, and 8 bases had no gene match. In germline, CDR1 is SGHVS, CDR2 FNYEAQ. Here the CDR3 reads CASSLGAGGASNEQFF. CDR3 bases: TGTGCCAGCAGCTTAGGGGCGGGGGGCGCTTCCAATGAGCAGTTCTTC.

The CDR3 DNA follows: TGCAGTGCTGAGGTCTCGGGGGCCGGGGAGCTGTTTTTT. It encodes CSAEVSGAGELFF. The chain recombines TRBV20-1 with TRBJ2-2; D might be TRBD2 (6 bases). The V end lost 5 bases, the J end lost 6 bases, and 13 bases lay between the germline ends. The germline V gene encodes CDR1 DFQATT and CDR2 SNEGSKA (reference sequence). The CDR3 covers 13 residues.

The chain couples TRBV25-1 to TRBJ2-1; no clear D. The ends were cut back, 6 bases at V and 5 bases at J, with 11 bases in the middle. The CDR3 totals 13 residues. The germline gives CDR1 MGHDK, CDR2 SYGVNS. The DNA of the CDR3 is TGTGCCAGCAGACTCGACGGAAACAATGAGCAGTTCTTC. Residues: CASRLDGNNEQFF.

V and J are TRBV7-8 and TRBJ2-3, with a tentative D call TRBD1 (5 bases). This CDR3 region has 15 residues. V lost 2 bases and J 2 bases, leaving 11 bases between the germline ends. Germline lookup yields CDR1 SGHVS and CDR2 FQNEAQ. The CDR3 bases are TGTGCCAGCAGCTTACTTAGGGGCCCCACAGATACGCAGTATTTT. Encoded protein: CASSLLRGPTDTQYF. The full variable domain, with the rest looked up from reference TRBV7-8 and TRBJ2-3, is GAGVSQSPRYKVAKRGQDVALRCDPISGHVSLFWYQQALGQGPEFLTYFQNEAQLDKSGLPSDRFFAERPEGSVSTLKIQRTQQEDSAVYLCASSLLRGPTDTQYFGPGTRLTVL.

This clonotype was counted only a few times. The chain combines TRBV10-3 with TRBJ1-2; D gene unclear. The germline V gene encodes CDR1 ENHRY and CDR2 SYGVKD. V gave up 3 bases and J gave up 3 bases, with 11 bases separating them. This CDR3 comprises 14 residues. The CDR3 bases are TGTGCCATCAGTGACCGGAGTTCCCACTATGGCTACACCTTC. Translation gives CAISDRSSHYGYTF.

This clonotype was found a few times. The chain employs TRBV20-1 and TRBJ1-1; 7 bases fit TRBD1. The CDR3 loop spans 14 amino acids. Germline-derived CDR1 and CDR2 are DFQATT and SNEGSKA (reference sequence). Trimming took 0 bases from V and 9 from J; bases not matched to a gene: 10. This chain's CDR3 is CSARDQGRGDKAFF. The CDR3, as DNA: TGCAGTGCTAGAGATCAGGGCAGGGGGGATAAAGCTTTCTTT.

The CDR3 sequence: CASSRPASGALQETQYF. CDR3 in DNA: TGTGCCAGCAGCCGCCCCGCGTCGGGGGCCCTCCAAGAGACCCAGTACTTC. The chain uses TRBV7-8 and TRBJ2-5; the D call may be TRBD1 or TRBD2 (6 bases each). Germline CDR1 and CDR2: SGHVS and FQNEAQ. The CDR3 contains 17 residues. The V gene lost 5 bases and the J gene lost 1 base, with 20 bases spanning the gap.

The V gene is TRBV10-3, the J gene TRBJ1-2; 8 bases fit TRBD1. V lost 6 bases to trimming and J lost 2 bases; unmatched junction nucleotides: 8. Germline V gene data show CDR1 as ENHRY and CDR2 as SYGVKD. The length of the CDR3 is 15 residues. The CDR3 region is CAIRFDRGRNYGYTF. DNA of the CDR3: TGTGCCATCAGGTTCGACAGGGGACGAAACTATGGCTACACCTTC.

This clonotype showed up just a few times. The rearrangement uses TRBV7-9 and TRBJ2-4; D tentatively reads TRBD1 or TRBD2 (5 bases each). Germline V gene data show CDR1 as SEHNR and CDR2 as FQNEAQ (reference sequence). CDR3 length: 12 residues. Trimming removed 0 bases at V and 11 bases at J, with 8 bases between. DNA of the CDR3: TGTGCCAGCAGCTTAGCGACAGCGGTTCAGTACTTC. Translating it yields CASSLATAVQYF.

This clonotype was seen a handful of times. CDR3 sequence reads: CASSEGPGTGIGEQYF. CDR3 DNA sequence: TGTGCCAGCAGTGAAGGGCCCGGGACAGGCATTGGCGAGCAGTACTTC. The V call is TRBV6-1, the J call TRBJ2-7, with TRBD1 identical over 8 bases. V was pared by 1 base and J by 6 bases, with 11 bases of the junction left unmatched. CDR1 is MNHNS and CDR2 is SASEGT in the germline V gene. This CDR3 has 16 amino acids.

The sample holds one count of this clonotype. The CDR3 sequence is CASRGDLGFQETQYF. The CDR3 coding sequence is TGTGCCAGCAGGGGGGACTTAGGGTTCCAAGAGACCCAGTACTTC. The chain joins TRBV5-4 to TRBJ2-5, with D maybe TRBD2 (6 bases). Germline-derived CDR1 and CDR2 are SGHNT and YYREEE (reference sequence). Trimming pared 5 bases from V and 1 base from J, leaving 15 bases between. The CDR3 extends over 15 amino acids.

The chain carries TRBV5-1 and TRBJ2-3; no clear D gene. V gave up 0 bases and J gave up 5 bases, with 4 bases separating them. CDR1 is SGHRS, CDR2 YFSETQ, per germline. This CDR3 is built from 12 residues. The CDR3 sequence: CASSLALDTQYF. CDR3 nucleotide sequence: TGCGCCAGCAGCTTGGCCTTAGATACGCAGTATTTT.

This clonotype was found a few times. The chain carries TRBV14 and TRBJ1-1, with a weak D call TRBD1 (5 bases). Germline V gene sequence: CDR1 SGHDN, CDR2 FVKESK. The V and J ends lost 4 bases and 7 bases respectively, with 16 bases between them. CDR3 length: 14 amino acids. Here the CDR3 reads CASSLLGEVYEAFF. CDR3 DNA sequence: TGTGCCAGCAGCCTCTTAGGGGAAGTCTATGAAGCTTTCTTT.

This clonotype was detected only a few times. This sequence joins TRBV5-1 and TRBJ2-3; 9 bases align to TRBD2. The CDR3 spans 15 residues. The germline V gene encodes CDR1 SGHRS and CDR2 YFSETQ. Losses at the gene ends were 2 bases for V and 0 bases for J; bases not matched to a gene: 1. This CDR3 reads CASSFSGGSTDTQYF. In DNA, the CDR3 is TGCGCCAGCAGCTTTAGCGGGGGAAGCACAGATACGCAGTATTTT.

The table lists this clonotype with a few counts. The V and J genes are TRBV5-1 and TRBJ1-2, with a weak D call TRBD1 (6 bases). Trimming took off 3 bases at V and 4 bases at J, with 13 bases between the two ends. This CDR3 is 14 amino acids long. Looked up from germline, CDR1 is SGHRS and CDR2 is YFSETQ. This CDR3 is CASSSPQGSYGYTF. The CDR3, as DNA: TGCGCCAGCAGCTCACCACAGGGTTCCTATGGCTACACCTTC.

The DNA of the CDR3 is TGCAGTGCTAGGTGGGGGGGGCGGGGCACAGATACGCAGTATTTT. This codes for CSARWGGRGTDTQYF. This chain connects TRBV20-1 to TRBJ2-3, with D possibly matching TRBD2 (7 bases). Germline assignment: CDR1 DFQATT and CDR2 SNEGSKA (reference sequence). Trimming took off 3 bases at V and 1 base at J, with 14 bases between the two ends. CDR3 length: 15 residues.